These T cell receptor beta chains were read from a single sample in a study of blood T cell repertoires in COVID-19. The assay was immunoSEQ multiplex PCR, and TCRdb's table has in-frame clones only and misses some. There are under 15,000 clones in the sample; 88% occur only once, and 29% lies in the top ten. Sequenced: peripheral blood. These TCRs come from a human donor in a cohort sampled during active COVID-19. Each CDR3 is given with its conserved first and last residue. The D gene is left open where the match is weak. The size entry is marked missing in some rows and otherwise reads once, few, many or a size class.

cdr3_aa cdr3_nt j_call d_call v_call clone_size
CASRERESSYNEQFF TGTGCCAGCAGAGAGCGGGAAAGCTCCTACAATGAGCAGTTCTTC TRBJ2-1 TRBD2 TRBV6-4 NA
CASSAQGSGELFF TGTGCCAGCAGTGCCCAGGGGTCTGGGGAGCTGTTTTTT TRBJ2-2 NA TRBV25-1 NA
CASGRLASTDTQYF TGTGCCAGTGGAAGACTGGCGTCGACGGATACGCAGTATTTT TRBJ2-3 NA TRBV28 NA
CASSPPGGSYGYTF TGTGCCAGCAGCCCTCCGGGAGGGTCCTATGGCTACACCTTC TRBJ1-2 NA TRBV28 NA
CASSYSTGSEQYF TGTGCCAGCAGTTACTCGACAGGGTCCGAGCAGTACTTC TRBJ2-7 TRBD1 TRBV6-5 few
CAISDGGGTDQPQHF TGTGCCATCAGTGACGGAGGAGGGACGGATCAGCCCCAGCATTTT TRBJ1-5 NA TRBV10-3 NA
CASSREASRALSSTEAFF TGTGCCAGCAGCCGCGAGGCTTCGAGGGCCTTATCGAGCACTGAAGCTTTCTTT TRBJ1-1 NA TRBV7-3 NA
CAISAPGMRETQYF TGTGCCATCAGCGCTCCAGGCATGAGAGAGACCCAGTACTTC TRBJ2-5 NA TRBV10-3 NA
CAWNLGAVNTEAFF TGTGCCTGGAACCTCGGCGCGGTGAACACTGAAGCTTTCTTT TRBJ1-1 NA TRBV30 NA
CSVIRDLGNIQYF TGCAGCGTCATCAGGGATCTAGGGAACATTCAGTACTTC TRBJ2-4 NA TRBV29-1 once
CASSSEQGAVYEQYF TGCGCCAGCAGCTCCGAACAGGGGGCGGTTTACGAGCAGTACTTC TRBJ2-7 TRBD1 TRBV5-1 few
CASSQEARTGMGNTEAFF TGCGCCAGCAGCCAAGAGGCACGTACAGGGATGGGGAACACTGAAGCTTTCTTT TRBJ1-1 NA TRBV4-1 NA
CASSQDDRGRGQPQHF TGCGCCAGCAGCCAAGACGACAGGGGGCGGGGTCAGCCCCAGCATTTT TRBJ1-5 TRBD1 TRBV4-1 once
CASSLDRGANEQFF TGTGCCAGCAGCTTAGATCGCGGCGCCAATGAGCAGTTCTTC TRBJ2-1 NA TRBV7-8 NA
CTSSSPPGGRGKEKLFF TGTACCAGCAGCTCCCCGCCGGGAGGCCGGGGGAAGGAAAAACTGTTTTTT TRBJ1-4 NA TRBV7-3 NA
CASSLMTGGRTDTQYF TGTGCCAGCAGTTTAATGACAGGGGGCAGGACAGATACGCAGTATTTT TRBJ2-3 TRBD1 TRBV28 NA
CASSSGTGFSYEQYF TGTGCCAGCAGTTCCGGGACAGGGTTCTCCTACGAGCAGTACTTC TRBJ2-7 TRBD1 TRBV6-6 NA
CASSSQETGGSYEQYF TGCGCCAGCAGCTCCCAAGAGACAGGGGGCTCCTACGAGCAGTACTTC TRBJ2-7 TRBD1 TRBV5-1 NA
CATRFTDYGYTF TGTGCCACCCGCTTTACTGACTATGGCTACACCTTC TRBJ1-2 NA TRBV6-5 NA
CATSRAQNEQFF TGTGCCACCAGCAGAGCCCAGAATGAGCAGTTCTTC TRBJ2-1 NA TRBV15 NA
CASSVEALSSYNEQFF TGTGCCAGCAGCGTAGAAGCCTTGAGCTCCTACAATGAGCAGTTCTTC TRBJ2-1 NA TRBV9 NA
CASLGQGGNEQFF TGTGCCAGCTTGGGGCAGGGGGGCAATGAGCAGTTCTTC TRBJ2-1 NA TRBV6-5 few
CASSLALEQPQHF TGTGCCAGCAGCTTAGCGCTTGAGCAGCCCCAGCATTTT TRBJ1-5 NA TRBV7-8 NA
CASSRSGRQETQYF TGTGCCAGCTCACGGTCCGGGAGACAAGAGACCCAGTACTTC TRBJ2-5 NA TRBV18 NA
CASSQITGVANTIYF TGTGCCAGCAGCCAAATAACAGGGGTCGCAAACACCATATATTTT TRBJ1-3 TRBD1 TRBV6-2/TRBV6-3 few
CASSLAPNTEAFF TGTGCCAGCAGCTTAGCCCCTAACACTGAAGCTTTCTTT TRBJ1-1 NA TRBV7-7 NA
CASSLVRVRNQPQHF TGTGCCAGCAGTTTGGTCAGGGTACGCAATCAGCCCCAGCATTTT TRBJ1-5 NA TRBV6-5 NA
CAWSWLSGRRGWDEQFF TGTGCCTGGAGTTGGCTTAGCGGGAGAAGGGGATGGGATGAGCAGTTCTTC TRBJ2-1 TRBD2 TRBV30 NA
CASSERGGQPDTEAFF TGTGCCAGCAGTGAAAGGGGGGGTCAACCGGACACTGAAGCTTTCTTT TRBJ1-1 NA TRBV6-1 NA
CASSEAEDRGPTGELFF TGTGCCAGCAGTGAAGCAGAGGACAGGGGGCCCACCGGGGAGCTGTTTTTT TRBJ2-2 TRBD1 TRBV6-1 NA
CASSFFGNYGYTF TGTGCCAGCAGCTTTTTCGGGAACTATGGCTACACCTTC TRBJ1-2 NA TRBV11-2 once
CATQGQYNEQFF TGTGCCACCCAGGGACAGTACAATGAGCAGTTCTTC TRBJ2-1 TRBD1 TRBV10-3 once
CASSLDGTGTIYEQYF TGCGCCAGCAGCCTCGACGGGACGGGGACTATATACGAGCAGTACTTC TRBJ2-7 TRBD2 TRBV4-1 NA
CASSLGGHYEQYF TGTGCCAGCAGTTTGGGCGGACACTACGAGCAGTACTTC TRBJ2-7 NA TRBV12-3/TRBV12-4 NA
CATYPRRDRVYNEQFF TGTGCCACCTACCCCCGTCGGGACAGGGTCTACAATGAGCAGTTCTTC TRBJ2-1 TRBD1 TRBV24-1 NA
CASSSHRGNSNQPQHF TGTGCCAGCAGCTCTCACAGGGGAAATAGCAATCAGCCCCAGCATTTT TRBJ1-5 TRBD1 TRBV7-2 NA
CASSLHPSLKNEQFF TGTGCCAGCAGCTTACACCCCTCCCTAAAGAATGAGCAGTTCTTC TRBJ2-1 NA TRBV7-3 NA
CASSQTVVQEQFF TGTGCCAGCAGCCAAACCGTCGTCCAGGAGCAGTTCTTC TRBJ2-1 NA TRBV3-1/TRBV3-2 NA
CASNIDRDREYF TGTGCCAGCAACATCGACCGGGACAGGGAGTACTTC TRBJ2-5 TRBD1 TRBV5-8 NA
CASSDPGRAEQYF TGTGCCAGCAGCGATCCCGGGAGGGCCGAGCAGTACTTC TRBJ2-7 TRBD2 TRBV5-6 NA
CASRGASYSSTDTQYF TGTGCCAGCAGGGGGGCTTCGTACTCTAGCACAGATACGCAGTATTTT TRBJ2-3 NA TRBV28 NA
CASSLARATDTQYF TGCGCCAGCAGCTTGGCCCGAGCTACAGATACGCAGTATTTT TRBJ2-3 NA TRBV5-1 NA
CASSLEAGGHNEQFF TGTGCCAGCAGCTTAGAAGCGGGAGGCCACAATGAGCAGTTCTTC TRBJ2-1 TRBD2 TRBV7-3 NA
CASSEASGRFLWTGELFF TGTGCCAGCAGTGAAGCTAGCGGGAGATTCCTGTGGACCGGGGAGCTGTTTTTT TRBJ2-2 TRBD2 TRBV6-1 NA
CASTPEDTTYEQYF TGTGCCAGCACCCCTGAGGACACTACCTACGAGCAGTACTTC TRBJ2-7 NA TRBV6-2/TRBV6-3 NA
CASSLNSGSGETQYF TGTGCCAGCAGCTTAAATTCGGGGTCGGGGGAGACCCAGTACTTC TRBJ2-5 NA TRBV7-3 NA
CASSLMAGGMNTEAFF TGTGCCAGCAGCTTAATGGCAGGGGGGATGAACACTGAAGCTTTCTTT TRBJ1-1 TRBD1 TRBV7-3 once
CASSGKRLNSYEQYF TGTGCCAGTAGTGGAAAGCGGCTGAACTCCTACGAGCAGTACTTC TRBJ2-7 NA TRBV19 NA
CASSPSLSTDTQYF TGTGCCAGCAGCCCTTCCCTTAGCACAGATACGCAGTATTTT TRBJ2-3 NA TRBV7-6 NA
CAWGRRGGESPLHF TGTGCCTGGGGTCGGAGGGGTGGGGAATCACCCCTCCACTTT TRBJ1-6 NA TRBV30 few
CASSPQGRLPGELFF TGTGCCAGCAGCCCGCAGGGTAGGCTCCCCGGGGAGCTGTTTTTT TRBJ2-2 NA TRBV6-6 NA
CASSLWHSGNTIYF TGTGCCAGCAGCTTGTGGCACTCTGGAAACACCATATATTTT TRBJ1-3 NA TRBV5-5 NA
CATGKGGGRNNEQFF TGTGCCACCGGCAAGGGCGGGGGAAGGAACAATGAGCAGTTCTTC TRBJ2-1 TRBD2 TRBV24-1 NA
CASRIGLAGVAGELFF TGTGCCAGCAGGATAGGACTAGCGGGAGTGGCCGGGGAGCTGTTTTTT TRBJ2-2 TRBD2 TRBV2 NA